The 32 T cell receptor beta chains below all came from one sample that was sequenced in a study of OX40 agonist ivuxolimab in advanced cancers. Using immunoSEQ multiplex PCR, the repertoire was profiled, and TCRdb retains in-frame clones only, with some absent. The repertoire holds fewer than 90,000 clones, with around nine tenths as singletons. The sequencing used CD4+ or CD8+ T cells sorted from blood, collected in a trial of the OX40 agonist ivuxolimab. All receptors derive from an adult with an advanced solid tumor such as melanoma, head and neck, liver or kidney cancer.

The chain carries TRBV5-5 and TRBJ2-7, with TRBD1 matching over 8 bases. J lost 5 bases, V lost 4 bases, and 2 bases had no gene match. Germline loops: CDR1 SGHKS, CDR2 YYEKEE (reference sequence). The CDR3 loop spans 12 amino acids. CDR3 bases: TGTGCCAGCAGCCAGGGGGCAGACGAGCAGTACTTC. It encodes CASSQGADEQYF.

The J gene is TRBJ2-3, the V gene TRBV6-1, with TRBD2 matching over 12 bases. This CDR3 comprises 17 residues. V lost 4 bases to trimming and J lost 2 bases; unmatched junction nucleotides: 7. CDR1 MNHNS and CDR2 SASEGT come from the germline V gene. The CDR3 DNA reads TGTGCCAGCAGTGGGCTAGCGGGAGGGCCCGCCACAGATACGCAGTATTTT. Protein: CASSGLAGGPATDTQYF.

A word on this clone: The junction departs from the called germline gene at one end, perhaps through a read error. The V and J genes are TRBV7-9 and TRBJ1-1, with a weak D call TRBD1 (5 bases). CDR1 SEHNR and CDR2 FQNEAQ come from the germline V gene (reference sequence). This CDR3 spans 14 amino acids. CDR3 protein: CASSPGLTNTEAFF. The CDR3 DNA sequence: TGCGCCAGCAGCCCGGGACTGACGAACACTGAAGCTTTCTTT.

CDR3: CAGHDRGGSYEQYF. The DNA of the CDR3 is TGTGCCGGCCACGACAGGGGAGGGTCCTACGAGCAGTACTTC. The genes are TRBV2 and TRBJ2-7; D is possibly TRBD1 (8 bases). V dropped 11 bases and J dropped 1 base, with 18 bases sitting between them. Germline V gene lookup returns CDR1 SNHLY and CDR2 FYNNEI. The CDR3 is 14 residues long.

CDR3 protein: CASSLVWQAEAFF. CDR3 nucleotide sequence: TGTGCCAGCAGTTTAGTGTGGCAGGCTGAAGCTTTCTTT. V usage is TRBV27 and J usage is TRBJ1-1; D not certain. The V end lost 2 bases, the J end lost 6 bases, and 10 bases lay between the germline ends. This CDR3 contains 13 residues. The germline V gene encodes CDR1 MNHEY and CDR2 SMNVEV (reference sequence).

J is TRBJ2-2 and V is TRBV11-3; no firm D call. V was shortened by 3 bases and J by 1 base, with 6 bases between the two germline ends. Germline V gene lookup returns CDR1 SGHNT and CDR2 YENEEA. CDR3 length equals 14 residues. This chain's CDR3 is CASSLRGNTGELFF. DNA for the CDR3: TGTGCCAGCAGCTTGAGAGGGAACACCGGGGAGCTGTTTTTT.

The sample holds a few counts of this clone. The DNA of the CDR3 is TGTGCCAGCACCGGGGGGAGGGACAGGAATATTGAAGCTTTCTTT. Translation gives CASTGGRDRNIEAFF. The chain uses TRBV11-2 and TRBJ1-1; 8 bases agree with TRBD1. The V gene's germline CDR1 is SGHAT and CDR2 FQNNGV. CDR3 length equals 15 residues. The V and J ends lost 7 bases and 7 bases, in that order; junction bases with no gene match: 14.

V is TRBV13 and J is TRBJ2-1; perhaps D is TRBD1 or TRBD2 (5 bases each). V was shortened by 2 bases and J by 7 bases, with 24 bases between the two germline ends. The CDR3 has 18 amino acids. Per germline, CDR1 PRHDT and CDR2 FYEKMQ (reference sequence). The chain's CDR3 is CASSLSFLGTAGGNEQFF. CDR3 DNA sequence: TGTGCCAGCAGCTTATCGTTTTTAGGGACGGCGGGTGGGAATGAGCAGTTCTTC.

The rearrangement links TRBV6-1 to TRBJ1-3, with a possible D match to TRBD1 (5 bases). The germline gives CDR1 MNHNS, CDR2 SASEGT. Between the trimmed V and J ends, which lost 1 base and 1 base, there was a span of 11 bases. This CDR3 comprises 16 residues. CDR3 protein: CASSEVQGVSGNTIYF. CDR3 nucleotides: TGTGCCAGCAGTGAAGTCCAGGGTGTGTCTGGAAACACCATATATTTT.

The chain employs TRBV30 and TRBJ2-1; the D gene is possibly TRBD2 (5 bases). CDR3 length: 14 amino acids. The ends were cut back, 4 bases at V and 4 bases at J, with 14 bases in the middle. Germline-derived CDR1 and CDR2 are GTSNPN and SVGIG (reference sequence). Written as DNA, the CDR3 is TGTGCCTGGAATGAAGCGGTGACATACAATGAGCAGTTCTTC. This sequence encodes CAWNEAVTYNEQFF.

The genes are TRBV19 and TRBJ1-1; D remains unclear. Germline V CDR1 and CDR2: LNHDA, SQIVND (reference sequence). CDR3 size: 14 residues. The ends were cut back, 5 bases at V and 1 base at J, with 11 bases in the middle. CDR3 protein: CASSYGITNTEAFF. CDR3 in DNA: TGTGCCAGTAGTTATGGGATCACGAACACTGAAGCTTTCTTT.

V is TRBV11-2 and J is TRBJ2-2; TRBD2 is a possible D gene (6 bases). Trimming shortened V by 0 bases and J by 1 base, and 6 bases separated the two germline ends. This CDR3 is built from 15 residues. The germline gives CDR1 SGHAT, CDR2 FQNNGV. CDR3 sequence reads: CASSLEGGNTGELFF. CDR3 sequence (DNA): TGTGCCAGCAGCTTAGAGGGAGGGAACACCGGGGAGCTGTTTTTT.

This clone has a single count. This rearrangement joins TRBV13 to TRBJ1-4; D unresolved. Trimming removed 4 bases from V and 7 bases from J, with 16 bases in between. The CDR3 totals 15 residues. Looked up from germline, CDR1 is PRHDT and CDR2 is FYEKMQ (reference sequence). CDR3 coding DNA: TGTGCCAGCAGCTCCCGATCCCAAAGTGGTGAAAAACTGTTTTTT. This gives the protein CASSSRSQSGEKLFF.

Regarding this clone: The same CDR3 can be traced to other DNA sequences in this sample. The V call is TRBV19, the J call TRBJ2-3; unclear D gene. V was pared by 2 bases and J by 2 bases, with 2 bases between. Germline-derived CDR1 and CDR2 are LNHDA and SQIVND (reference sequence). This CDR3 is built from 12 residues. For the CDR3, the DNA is TGTGCCAGTAGTATATCCACAGATACGCAGTATTTT. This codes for CASSISTDTQYF.

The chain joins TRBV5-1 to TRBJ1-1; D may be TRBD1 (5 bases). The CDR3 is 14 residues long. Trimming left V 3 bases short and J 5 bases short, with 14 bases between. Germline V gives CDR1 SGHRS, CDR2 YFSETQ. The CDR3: CASSSGTGGTEAFF. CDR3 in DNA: TGCGCCAGCAGCTCCGGGACCGGAGGGACTGAAGCTTTCTTT.

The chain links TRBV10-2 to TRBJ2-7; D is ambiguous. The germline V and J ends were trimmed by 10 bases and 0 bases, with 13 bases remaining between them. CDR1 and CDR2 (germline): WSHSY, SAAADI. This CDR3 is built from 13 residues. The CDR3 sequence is CATEVSSSYEQYF. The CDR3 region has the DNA TGCGCCACAGAGGTGAGCTCCTCCTACGAGCAGTACTTC.

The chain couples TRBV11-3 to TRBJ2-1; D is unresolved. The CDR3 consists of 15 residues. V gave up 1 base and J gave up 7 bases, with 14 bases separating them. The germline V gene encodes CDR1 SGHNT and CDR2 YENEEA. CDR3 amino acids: CASSLGPPGGNEQFF. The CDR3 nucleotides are TGTGCCAGCAGCTTAGGGCCCCCAGGTGGGAATGAGCAGTTCTTC.

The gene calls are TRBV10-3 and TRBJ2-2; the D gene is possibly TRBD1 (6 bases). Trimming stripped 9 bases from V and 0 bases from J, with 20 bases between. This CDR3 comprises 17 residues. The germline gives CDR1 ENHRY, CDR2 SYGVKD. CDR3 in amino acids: CAISSTDSTANTGELFF. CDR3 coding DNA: TGTGCCATTTCGAGCACGGACAGCACCGCGAACACCGGGGAGCTGTTTTTT.

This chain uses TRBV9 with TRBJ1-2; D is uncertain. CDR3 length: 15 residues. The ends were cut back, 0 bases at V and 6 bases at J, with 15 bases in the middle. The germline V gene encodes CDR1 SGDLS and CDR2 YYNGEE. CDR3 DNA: TGTGCCAGCAGCGTAGTGGAGGGAGCAAGCCATGGCTACACCTTC. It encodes CASSVVEGASHGYTF.

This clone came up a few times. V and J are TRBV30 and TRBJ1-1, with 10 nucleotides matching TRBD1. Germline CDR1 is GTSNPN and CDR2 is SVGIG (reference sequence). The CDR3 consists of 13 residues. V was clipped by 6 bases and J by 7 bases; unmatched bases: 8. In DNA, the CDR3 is TGTGCCTGTGCAACCGGGACAGGGGATGAAGCTTTCTTT. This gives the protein CACATGTGDEAFF.

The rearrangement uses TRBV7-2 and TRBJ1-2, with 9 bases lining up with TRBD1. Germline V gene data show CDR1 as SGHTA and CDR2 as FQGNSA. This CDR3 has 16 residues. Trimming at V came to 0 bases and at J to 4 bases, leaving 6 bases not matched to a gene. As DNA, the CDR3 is TGTGCCAGCAGCTTAGCGCAAGGGACAGGGCCCTATGGCTACACCTTC. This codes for CASSLAQGTGPYGYTF.

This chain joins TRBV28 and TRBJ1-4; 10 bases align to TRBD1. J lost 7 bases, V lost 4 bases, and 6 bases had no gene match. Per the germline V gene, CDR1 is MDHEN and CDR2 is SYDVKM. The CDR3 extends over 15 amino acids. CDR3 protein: CASSSPGTGVEKLFF. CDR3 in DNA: TGTGCCAGCAGTTCCCCCGGGACAGGGGTTGAAAAACTGTTTTTT.

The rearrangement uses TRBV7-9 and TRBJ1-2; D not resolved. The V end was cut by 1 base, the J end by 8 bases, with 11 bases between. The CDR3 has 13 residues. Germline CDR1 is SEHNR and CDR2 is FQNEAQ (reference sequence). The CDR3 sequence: CASSLDVEAGYTF. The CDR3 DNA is TGTGCCAGCAGCTTAGACGTAGAGGCCGGCTACACCTTC.

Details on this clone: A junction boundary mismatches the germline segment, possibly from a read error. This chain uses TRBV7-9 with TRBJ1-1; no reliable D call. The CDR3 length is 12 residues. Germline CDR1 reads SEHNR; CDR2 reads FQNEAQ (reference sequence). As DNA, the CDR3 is TGTGCCAGCAGCTTATGGAACAGTGAAGCTTTCTTT. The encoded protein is CASSLWNSEAFF.

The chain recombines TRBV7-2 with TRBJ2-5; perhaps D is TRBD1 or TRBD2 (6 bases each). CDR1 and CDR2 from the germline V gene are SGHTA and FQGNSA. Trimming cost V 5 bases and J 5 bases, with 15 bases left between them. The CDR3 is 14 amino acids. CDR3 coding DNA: TGTGCCAGCAGCCCGGGGGCGTTGAGGGAGACCCAGTACTTC. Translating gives CASSPGALRETQYF.

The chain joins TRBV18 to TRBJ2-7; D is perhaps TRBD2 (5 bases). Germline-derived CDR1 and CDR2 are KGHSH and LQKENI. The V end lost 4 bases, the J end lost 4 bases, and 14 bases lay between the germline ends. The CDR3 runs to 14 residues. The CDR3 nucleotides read TGTGCCAGCTCACAGGGAGATATGGGTTACGAGCAGTACTTC. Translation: CASSQGDMGYEQYF. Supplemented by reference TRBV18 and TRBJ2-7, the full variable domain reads NAGVMQNPRHLVRRRGQEARLRCSPMKGHSHVYWYRQLPEEGLKFMVYLQKENIIDESGMPKERFSAEFPKEGPSILRIQQVVRGDSAAYFCASSQGDMGYEQYFGPGTRLTVT.

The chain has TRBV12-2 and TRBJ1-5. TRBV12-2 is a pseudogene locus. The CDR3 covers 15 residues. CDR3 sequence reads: CASRMSRVGNQPQHF. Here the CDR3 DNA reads TGTGCAAGTCGTATGAGTCGAGTAGGCAATCAGCCCCAGCATTTT.

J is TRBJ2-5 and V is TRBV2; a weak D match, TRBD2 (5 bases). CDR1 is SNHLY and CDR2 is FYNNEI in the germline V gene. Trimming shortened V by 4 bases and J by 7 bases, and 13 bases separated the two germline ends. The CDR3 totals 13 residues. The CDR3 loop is CASSVKGAGTQYF. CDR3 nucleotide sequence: TGTGCCAGCAGTGTTAAAGGCGCGGGGACCCAGTACTTC.

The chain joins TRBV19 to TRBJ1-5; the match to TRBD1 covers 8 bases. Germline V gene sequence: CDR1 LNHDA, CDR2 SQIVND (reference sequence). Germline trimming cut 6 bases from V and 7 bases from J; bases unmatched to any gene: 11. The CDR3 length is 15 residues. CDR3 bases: TGTGCCAGTAGACGCCCCGACAGGGGAGACCAGCCCCAGCATTTT. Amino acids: CASRRPDRGDQPQHF. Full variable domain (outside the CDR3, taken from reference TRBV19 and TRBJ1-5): DGGITQSPKYLFRKEGQNVTLSCEQNLNHDAMYWYRQDPGQGLRLIYYSQIVNDFQKGDIAEGYSVSREKKESFPLTVTSAQKNPTAFYLCASRRPDRGDQPQHFGDGTRLSIL.

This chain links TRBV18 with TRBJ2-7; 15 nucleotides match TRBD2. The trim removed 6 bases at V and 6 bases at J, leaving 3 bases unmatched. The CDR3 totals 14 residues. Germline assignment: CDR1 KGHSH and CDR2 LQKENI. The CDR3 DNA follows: TGTGCCAGCTCCGGGACTAGCGGGGGGAGCGAGCAGTACTTC. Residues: CASSGTSGGSEQYF.

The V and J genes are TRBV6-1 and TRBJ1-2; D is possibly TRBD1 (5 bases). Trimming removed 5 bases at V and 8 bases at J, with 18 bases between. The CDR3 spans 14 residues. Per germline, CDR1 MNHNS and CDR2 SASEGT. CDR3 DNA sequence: TGTGCCAGCAGTAATATAGGGGAGAGGTACGGCTACACCTTC. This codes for CASSNIGERYGYTF.

The CDR3 is CASSLRGFRITGELFF. The CDR3 DNA sequence: TGTGCCAGCAGTTTGCGGGGTTTCAGGATCACCGGGGAGCTGTTTTTT. The rearrangement links TRBV28 to TRBJ2-2; weak D call: TRBD2 (6 bases). Trimming took off 3 bases at V and 4 bases at J, with 15 bases between the two ends. CDR1 and CDR2 (germline): MDHEN, SYDVKM. This CDR3 spans 16 amino acids.